Listed here are 32 T cell receptor beta chains from one sample, sequenced in a study of shared clonotypes between healthy human individuals. Method: immunoSEQ multiplex PCR; TCRdb's copy keeps in-frame clones and lacks some. The sample includes 2 million to 3 million clones, roughly 93% of them seen just once. Sequencing was done on a sample of naive CD4+ T cells from PBMCs. The subset denotes: CD45RA+ positively selected. The receptors were sampled from a man in his late teens or twenties in good health. Some clones in this sample may be carry-over from other donors' samples.

In regard to this clone: Other DNA sequences from this sample encode an identical CDR3 as well. The chain recombines TRBV18 with TRBJ2-1, with D hard to call. V lost 0 bases and J lost 0, with 6 bases in between. The germline V gene has CDR1 KGHSH and CDR2 LQKENI. The CDR3 extends over 15 amino acids. The CDR3 protein is CASSPPKSSYNEQFF. Here the CDR3 DNA reads TGTGCCAGCTCACCACCAAAGTCCTCCTACAATGAGCAGTTCTTC.

The chain carries TRBV19 and TRBJ2-1, with TRBD2 matching 10 bases. The CDR3 spans 19 residues. The V gene's germline CDR1 is LNHDA and CDR2 SQIVND (reference sequence). Germline trimming cut 3 bases from V and 0 bases from J; bases unmatched to any gene: 11. The CDR3, as DNA: TGTGCCAGTAGTATTTATGTGCTAGCGGGAGAGATCTCCTACAATGAGCAGTTCTTC. This translates into CASSIYVLAGEISYNEQFF.

Concerning this clone itself: Different DNA sequences within this sample yield the same CDR3. The genes are TRBV19 and TRBJ2-7, with 12 positions matching TRBD2. Germline CDR1 and CDR2: LNHDA and SQIVND (reference sequence). After removal of 6 bases from V and 0 bases from J, the junction contained 3 bases not matched to a gene. The CDR3 runs 15 residues. CDR3 coding DNA: TGTGCCAGTAGCCCTAGCGGGAGGGGCTCCTACGAGCAGTACTTC. This gives the protein CASSPSGRGSYEQYF.

The rearrangement links TRBV30 to TRBJ1-4, with D possibly TRBD1 on 5 matching bases. The CDR3 contains 14 residues. Germline assignment: CDR1 GTSNPN and CDR2 SVGIG (reference sequence). V lost 1 base and J lost 8, with 14 bases in between. CDR3 nucleotides: TGTGCCTGGAGTGCGACCGCGAGGGGCGAAAAACTGTTTTTT. It encodes CAWSATARGEKLFF.

V and J are TRBV28 and TRBJ1-4, with 7 bases that match TRBD1. Germline loops: CDR1 MDHEN, CDR2 SYDVKM. The CDR3 is 13 residues long. V gave up 10 bases and J gave up 5 bases; unmatched junction bases: 7. CDR3 DNA: TGTGCCACCAAGACAGGGTCAAATGAAAAACTGTTTTTT. Its protein is CATKTGSNEKLFF.

Of note for this clone: The same CDR3 arises from other DNA sequences in this sample as well. V is TRBV9 and J is TRBJ1-2; TRBD1 is a possible D gene (6 bases). Germline V gene lookup returns CDR1 SGDLS and CDR2 YYNGEE. V was shortened by 0 bases and J by 4 bases, with 10 bases between the two germline ends. The CDR3 contains 14 residues. CDR3 sequence (DNA): TGTGCCAGCAGCGTAGAAGGGGGTCCCTATGGCTACACCTTC. Amino acid sequence: CASSVEGGPYGYTF.

The chain has TRBV6-6 and TRBJ1-2; D is ambiguous. The CDR3 loop spans 14 amino acids. V was pared by 4 bases and J by 3 bases, with 12 bases between. Germline CDR1 MNHNY, CDR2 SVGAGI (reference sequence). CDR3 nucleotide sequence: TGTGCCAGCAGTTGGCTCCTGGGAGACTATGGCTACACCTTC. As protein: CASSWLLGDYGYTF.

As for this clone: This CDR3 is also generated by other DNA sequences in the sample. In DNA form, the CDR3 reads TGTGCCAGCAGCGTAGGGGGGTCCAAAAACATTCAGTACTTC. It codes for CASSVGGSKNIQYF. This sequence joins TRBV9 and TRBJ2-4; tentatively, D is TRBD1 or TRBD2 (5 bases each). Germline V gene data show CDR1 as SGDLS and CDR2 as YYNGEE. Between the trimmed V and J ends, which lost 0 bases and 2 bases, there was a span of 6 bases. The length of the CDR3 is 14 residues.

This chain connects TRBV18 to TRBJ2-7; the match to TRBD1 covers 8 bases. Trimming removed 6 bases from V and 5 bases from J; junction bases left unmatched: 3. The CDR3 has 12 residues. Germline V lookup: CDR1 KGHSH, CDR2 LQKENI. In DNA form, the CDR3 reads TGTGCCAGCTCTGAGACAGGGGACGAGCAGTACTTC. It yields the protein CASSETGDEQYF.

The gene calls are TRBV5-4 and TRBJ1-1; TRBD1 aligns across 8 bases. Germline V gene data show CDR1 as SGHNT and CDR2 as YYREEE (reference sequence). This CDR3 has 14 amino acids. The junction had 7 bases not matched to a gene; V was cut back by 4 bases and J by 5 bases. The CDR3 coding sequence is TGTGCCAGCAGCCACAGGGGGGAGGGGACTGAAGCTTTCTTT. It encodes CASSHRGEGTEAFF. The complete variable domain, with remaining parts taken from reference TRBV5-4 and TRBJ1-1, reads ETGVTQSPTHLIKTRGQQVTLRCSSQSGHNTVSWYQQALGQGPQFIFQYYREEENGRGNFPPRFSGLQFPNYSSELNVNALELDDSALYLCASSHRGEGTEAFFGQGTRLTVV.

The chain employs TRBV19 and TRBJ1-4; 11 bases match TRBD1. V lost 3 bases, J lost 5 bases, and 2 bases stayed unmatched. Germline CDR1 is LNHDA and CDR2 is SQIVND (reference sequence). The CDR3 covers 15 residues. CDR3 DNA: TGTGCCAGTAGTATCCGGGACAGGGGGAATGAAAAACTGTTTTTT. It is translated as CASSIRDRGNEKLFF.

The chain employs TRBV5-1 and TRBJ2-7, with D unresolved. V was clipped by 0 bases and J by 6 bases, with 13 bases between them. In germline, CDR1 is SGHRS, CDR2 YFSETQ. The CDR3 is made up of 14 amino acids. The CDR3 here is CASSLEAGVVEQYF. The CDR3, as DNA: TGCGCCAGCAGCTTGGAGGCTGGAGTAGTCGAGCAGTACTTC.

This rearrangement joins TRBV6-1 to TRBJ2-5, with TRBD2 matching 8 bases. Germline loops: CDR1 MNHNS, CDR2 SASEGT. V lost 7 bases, J lost 5 bases, and 9 bases stayed unmatched. CDR3 length: 14 residues. CDR3 in amino acids: CASTRAGVGETQYF. The CDR3 DNA reads TGTGCCAGCACCAGAGCGGGAGTTGGGGAGACCCAGTACTTC.

The rearrangement uses TRBV18 and TRBJ2-7, with no clear D. There are 13 residues in the CDR3. Germline CDR1 KGHSH, CDR2 LQKENI. V shed 2 bases and J shed 6 bases, with 11 bases lying between them. The CDR3 bases are TGTGCCAGCTCACCAGAGGCGCAGTCCGAGCAGTACTTC. Protein sequence: CASSPEAQSEQYF.

The J gene is TRBJ1-2, the V gene TRBV5-5, with D perhaps TRBD1 (6 bases). The CDR3 totals 15 residues. The V and J ends lost 2 bases and 3 bases respectively, with 14 bases between them. In germline, CDR1 is SGHKS, CDR2 YYEKEE (reference sequence). The CDR3 DNA reads as TGTGCCAGCAGCTTACGGGACACTCACTACTATGGCTACACCTTC. Translation gives CASSLRDTHYYGYTF.

The chain uses TRBV4-3 and TRBJ2-5; TRBD2 is a possible D gene (5 bases). The CDR3 sequence is 15 residues long. Trimming pared 0 bases from V and 0 bases from J, leaving 8 bases between. From germline, CDR1 is LGHNA and CDR2 YSLEER. Written as DNA, the CDR3 is TGCGCCAGCAGCCAAGATATGCGGGACCAAGAGACCCAGTACTTC. Translation gives CASSQDMRDQETQYF.

V usage is TRBV6-1 and J usage is TRBJ1-4; no firm D call. Germline CDR1 is MNHNS and CDR2 is SASEGT. The CDR3 runs 17 residues. V was clipped by 4 bases and J by 4 bases, with 19 bases between them. The chain's CDR3 is CASSGRGRPKLNEKLFF. The CDR3 nucleotides read TGTGCCAGCAGTGGACGGGGAAGACCGAAACTTAATGAAAAACTGTTTTTT.

The CDR3: CASSEVVGRETQYF. The CDR3 DNA reads as TGTGCCAGCAGTGAAGTAGTCGGTAGGGAGACCCAGTACTTC. The chain joins TRBV6-1 to TRBJ2-5, with D unclear. This CDR3 has 14 amino acids. Trimming stripped 1 base from V and 5 bases from J, with 11 bases between. Per the germline V gene, CDR1 is MNHNS and CDR2 is SASEGT.

The chain uses TRBV28 and TRBJ1-2, with unresolved D. This CDR3 contains 13 residues. Germline loops: CDR1 MDHEN, CDR2 SYDVKM. The V and J ends lost 5 bases and 6 bases respectively, with 13 bases between them. The CDR3 region is CASSAAGSDGYTF. The CDR3 coding sequence is TGTGCCAGCAGTGCCGCAGGTAGCGATGGCTACACCTTC.

This chain joins TRBV19 and TRBJ1-2; 8 bases map to TRBD1. The CDR3 totals 17 residues. Per the germline V gene, CDR1 is LNHDA and CDR2 is SQIVND (reference sequence). V trimming: 6 bases; J trimming: 2 bases; junction bases outside the gene matches: 14. CDR3 nucleotides: TGTGCCAGTAGCCAATACCTCCAGACAGGGGAGAACTATGGCTACACCTTC. Translation: CASSQYLQTGENYGYTF.

The chain is built from TRBV6-1 and TRBJ2-7; 11 bases are shared with TRBD1. Trimming cost V 1 base and J 3 bases; bases outside gene matches: 2. CDR3 length: 15 amino acids. Germline V gives CDR1 MNHNS, CDR2 SASEGT. The DNA of the CDR3 is TGTGCCAGCAGTGAAGGGACAGGGGGCTACTACGAGCAGTACTTC. It yields the protein CASSEGTGGYYEQYF.

The rearrangement links TRBV11-2 to TRBJ2-3, with 11 bases lining up with TRBD2. The germline gives CDR1 SGHAT, CDR2 FQNNGV. The CDR3 totals 19 residues. J gave up 5 bases and V 0 bases, and 13 bases lay outside the gene matches. The CDR3 here is CASSLEVAGGPLEGDTQYF. The CDR3 region has the DNA TGTGCCAGCAGCTTAGAGGTAGCGGGAGGGCCACTAGAGGGAGATACGCAGTATTTT.

The chain uses TRBV21-1 and TRBJ2-3. TRBV21-1 is an annotated pseudogene. This CDR3 is 18 amino acids long. The CDR3 nucleotides are TGTGCCAGCAGTAAAGAAACCGGGACGAGGAGGGGGACAGATACGCAGTATTTT. Its translation is CASSKETGTRRGTDTQYF.

This clone was seen once. The chain is built from TRBV5-5 and TRBJ2-3; D is unresolved. Per the germline V gene, CDR1 is SGHKS and CDR2 is YYEKEE (reference sequence). This CDR3 spans 14 amino acids. V gave up 4 bases and J gave up 0 bases, with 9 bases separating them. CDR3 DNA: TGTGCCAGCAGCCACGGAACGAGCACAGATACGCAGTATTTT. It codes for CASSHGTSTDTQYF.

This chain connects TRBV6-5 to TRBJ1-5, with no clear D. V was pared by 3 bases and J by 7 bases, with 10 bases between. Germline assignment: CDR1 MNHEY and CDR2 SVGAGI. This CDR3 spans 13 amino acids. The CDR3 nucleotides read TGTGCCAGCAGTTATAGGAATGGACAGCCCCAGCATTTT. Protein sequence: CASSYRNGQPQHF.

The chain combines TRBV7-2 with TRBJ1-3; a weak D match, TRBD1 (5 bases). Germline-derived CDR1 and CDR2 are SGHTA and FQGNSA. The length of the CDR3 is 16 residues. V dropped 5 bases and J dropped 3 bases, with 17 bases sitting between them. The CDR3 nucleotides read TGTGCCAGCAGCCCCCGGCGGGGCGTCAATGGAAACACCATATATTTT. Its protein product is CASSPRRGVNGNTIYF.

The chain combines TRBV9 with TRBJ1-1; D is unresolved. This CDR3 is built from 14 residues. Germline CDR1 reads SGDLS; CDR2 reads YYNGEE. Trimming took 0 bases from V and 3 from J, leaving 9 bases between them. The CDR3 here is CASSVVPQHTEAFF. The CDR3 region has the DNA TGTGCCAGCAGCGTAGTACCCCAGCACACTGAAGCTTTCTTT.

This clone was counted once. The chain uses TRBV6-5 and TRBJ2-7; TRBD2 matches at 7 bases. With 2 bases clipped from V and 2 bases from J, the junction kept 3 bases outside the gene matches. Germline V lookup: CDR1 MNHEY, CDR2 SVGAGI. The CDR3 has 14 amino acids. The CDR3 nucleotides read TGTGCCAGCAGTTACGGGCGGGGGACCTACGAGCAGTACTTC. Protein product: CASSYGRGTYEQYF.

The chain couples TRBV19 to TRBJ2-7, with D perhaps TRBD1 (5 bases). The length of the CDR3 is 14 residues. Looked up from germline, CDR1 is LNHDA and CDR2 is SQIVND (reference sequence). The germline V and J ends were trimmed by 5 bases and 0 bases, with 11 bases remaining between them. The CDR3 DNA reads TGTGCCAGTAGTCCCCGACAGTACTCCTACGAGCAGTACTTC. Protein sequence: CASSPRQYSYEQYF. Filled out from reference TRBV19 and TRBJ2-7, the complete variable domain reads DGGITQSPKYLFRKEGQNVTLSCEQNLNHDAMYWYRQDPGQGLRLIYYSQIVNDFQKGDIAEGYSVSREKKESFPLTVTSAQKNPTAFYLCASSPRQYSYEQYFGPGTRLTVT.

The sample holds a few counts of this clone. This CDR3 is also generated by other DNA sequences in the sample. The chain combines TRBV28 with TRBJ1-5; D is unresolved. Germline V lookup: CDR1 MDHEN, CDR2 SYDVKM. V was cut by 5 bases and J by 7 bases, with 9 bases left in between. The CDR3 contains 12 residues. The CDR3 nucleotides read TGTGCCAGCAGTCCCCCGTACCAGCCCCAGCATTTT. This sequence encodes CASSPPYQPQHF.

The rearrangement links TRBV6-6 to TRBJ2-5, with a weak D call TRBD2 (7 bases). The ends were cut back, 1 base at V and 1 base at J, with 13 bases in the middle. Germline V CDR1 and CDR2: MNHNY, SVGAGI (reference sequence). The CDR3 has 16 amino acids. The CDR3 DNA reads as TGTGCCAGCAGTTACTGGGGGGGCCCCCCCCAAGAGACCCAGTACTTC. Protein product: CASSYWGGPPQETQYF.

This clone was observed a single time. The V gene is TRBV10-1, the J gene TRBJ2-3; the D gene is possibly TRBD1 (5 bases). Trimming cost V 3 bases and J 6 bases, with 10 bases left between them. The length of the CDR3 is 13 residues. Germline V gene sequence: CDR1 WNHNN, CDR2 SYGVQD (reference sequence). This CDR3 reads CASSDRGTDTQYF. For the CDR3, the DNA is TGCGCCAGCAGTGATAGGGGAACCGATACGCAGTATTTT.